The T cell receptor (beta chain) described here comes from a study of T cell responses to AZD1222 COVID-19 vaccine. Study-wide points: Targets within unmutated variant regions were reportedly found for nearly half of spike-specific TCRs. Donors, mostly white British, included more females; clonal diversity was possibly underestimated. CD4 TCRs associated with vaccination spanned spike, dominating at 160-218 and 743-854.

Sequencing used immunoSEQ multiplex PCR; TCRdb keeps in-frame clones, though not all of them. The table records some 130,000 clones, about nine tenths of them present only once. This clone appeared once. Its target is not known. A read error may produce the germline difference seen at one junction end. Germline lookup yields CDR1 SGHDN and CDR2 FVKESK. The length of the CDR3 is 14 residues. The sequencing used peripheral blood, collected on day 0 of AZD1222 vaccination. This clonotype originated in an adult in good health. J is TRBJ1-2 and V is TRBV14; a possible D gene is TRBD1 (6 bases). This CDR3 is CASSQGGNLYGYTF. The CDR3 region has the DNA TGTGCCAGCAGTCAAGGGGGGAACCTCTATGGCTACACCTTC.